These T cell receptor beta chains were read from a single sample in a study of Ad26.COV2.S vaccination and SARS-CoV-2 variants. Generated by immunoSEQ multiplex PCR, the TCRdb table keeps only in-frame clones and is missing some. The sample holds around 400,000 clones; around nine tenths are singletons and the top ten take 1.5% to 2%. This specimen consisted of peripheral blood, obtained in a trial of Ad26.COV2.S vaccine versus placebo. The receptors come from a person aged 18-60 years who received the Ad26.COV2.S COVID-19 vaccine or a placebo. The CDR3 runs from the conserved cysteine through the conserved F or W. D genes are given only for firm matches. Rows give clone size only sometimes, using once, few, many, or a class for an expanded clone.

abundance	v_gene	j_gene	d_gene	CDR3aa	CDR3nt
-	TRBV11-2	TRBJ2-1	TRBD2	CASARGLAGARANEQFF	TGTGCCAGCGCAAGGGGACTAGCGGGGGCCAGGGCGAATGAGCAGTTCTTC
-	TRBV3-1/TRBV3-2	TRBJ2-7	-	CASSQEGRVYF	TGTGCCAGCAGCCAAGAAGGGCGGGTGTACTTC
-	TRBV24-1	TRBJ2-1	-	CATGLTNREQFF	TGTGCCACCGGGCTTACAAACCGCGAGCAGTTCTTC
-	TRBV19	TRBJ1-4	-	CASSPKRQLTNEKLFF	TGTGCCAGTAGTCCCAAGAGACAGTTAACTAATGAAAAACTGTTTTTT
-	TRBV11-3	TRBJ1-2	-	CASSLEAHEYGYTF	TGTGCCAGCAGCTTAGAGGCCCATGAATATGGCTACACCTTC
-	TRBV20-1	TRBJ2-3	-	CSASLAASTDTQYF	TGCAGTGCTAGTCTAGCCGCTAGCACAGATACGCAGTATTTT
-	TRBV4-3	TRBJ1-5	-	CASSLGVGTSMPQHF	TGCGCCAGCAGCCTAGGTGTAGGTACTTCGATGCCCCAGCATTTT
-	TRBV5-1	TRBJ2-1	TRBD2	CASSLGLAGDEQFF	TGCGCCAGCAGCTTGGGACTAGCGGGAGATGAGCAGTTCTTC
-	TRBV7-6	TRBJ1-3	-	CASSPFRGLNVGGNTIYF	TGTGCCAGCAGTCCCTTTCGAGGGTTAAATGTGGGTGGAAACACCATATATTTT
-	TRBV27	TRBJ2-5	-	CASSLSGAIQETQYF	TGTGCCAGCAGTTTATCGGGAGCAATCCAAGAGACCCAGTACTTC
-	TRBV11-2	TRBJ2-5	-	CASSFTPGPQETQYF	TGTGCCAGCAGCTTTACCCCCGGGCCCCAAGAGACCCAGTACTTC
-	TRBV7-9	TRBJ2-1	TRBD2	CASSLVRREGLDNEQFF	TGTGCCAGCAGCTTAGTGCGGCGGGAGGGCCTCGACAATGAGCAGTTCTTC
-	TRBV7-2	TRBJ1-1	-	CASSLYTENTEAFF	TGTGCCAGCAGCTTATATACGGAGAACACTGAAGCTTTCTTT
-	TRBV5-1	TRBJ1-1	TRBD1	CASRRDSSLRTEAFF	TGCGCCAGCCGGCGGGACAGCAGCCTGAGGACTGAAGCTTTCTTT
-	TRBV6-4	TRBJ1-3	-	CASPSGLSGNTIYF	TGTGCCAGCCCGTCCGGGTTATCTGGAAACACCATATATTTT
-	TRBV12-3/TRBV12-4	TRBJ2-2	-	CASGQNTGELFF	TGTGCCAGCGGACAGAACACCGGGGAGCTGTTTTTT
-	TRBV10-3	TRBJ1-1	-	CAISALGGAGTEAFF	TGTGCCATCAGTGCCCTTGGGGGCGCGGGGACTGAAGCTTTCTTT
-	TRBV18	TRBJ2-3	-	CASSPRGRGPDTQYF	TGTGCCAGCTCACCACGGGGGAGAGGACCAGATACGCAGTATTTT
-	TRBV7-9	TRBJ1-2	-	CASSLTGGLYGYTF	TGTGCCAGCAGCTTAACTGGGGGTCTCTATGGCTACACCTTC
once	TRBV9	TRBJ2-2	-	CASSVGAGAITGELFF	TGTGCCAGCAGCGTAGGGGCGGGGGCGATCACCGGGGAGCTGTTTTTT
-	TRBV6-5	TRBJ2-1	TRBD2	CASGRGEQFF	TGTGCCAGCGGGAGGGGTGAGCAGTTCTTC
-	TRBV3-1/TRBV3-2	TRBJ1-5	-	CASSLVGQPQHF	TGTGCCAGCAGTCTGGTAGGCCAGCCCCAGCATTTT
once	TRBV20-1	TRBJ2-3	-	CSAWRGTTQYF	TGCAGTGCTTGGCGGGGAACTACGCAGTATTTT
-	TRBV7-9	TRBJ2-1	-	CASSLIQAGEQFF	TGTGCCAGCAGCTTAATCCAAGCGGGTGAGCAGTTCTTC
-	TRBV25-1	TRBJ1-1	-	CASKSETVNTEAFF	TGTGCCAGCAAATCCGAAACAGTTAACACTGAAGCTTTCTTT
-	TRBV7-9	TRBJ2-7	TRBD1	CASSLGGRGHEQYF	TGTGCCAGCAGCTTAGGGGGCAGGGGGCATGAGCAGTACTTC
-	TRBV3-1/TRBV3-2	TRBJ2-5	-	CASSQRSQETQYF	TGTGCCAGCAGCCAAAGGTCCCAAGAGACCCAGTACTTC
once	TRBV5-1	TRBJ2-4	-	CASSQGGGEDIQYF	TGCGCCAGCAGCCAAGGCGGCGGGGAGGACATTCAGTACTTC
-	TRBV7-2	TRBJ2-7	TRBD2	CASSLVLAGAVGQYF	TGTGCCAGCAGCTTAGTGCTAGCGGGGGCCGTCGGGCAGTACTTC
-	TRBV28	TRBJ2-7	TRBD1	CASSSGQGWVYEQYF	TGTGCCAGCAGTTCAGGACAGGGTTGGGTCTACGAGCAGTACTTC
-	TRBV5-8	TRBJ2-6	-	CASSLWGGAGANVLTF	TGTGCCAGCAGCTTGTGGGGGGGCGCTGGGGCCAACGTCCTGACTTTC
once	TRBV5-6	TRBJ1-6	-	CASSLRGDSPLHF	TGTGCCAGCAGCTTGCGGGGGGATTCACCCCTCCACTTT
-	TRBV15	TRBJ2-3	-	CATSRDPSSVDTQYF	TGTGCCACCAGCAGAGATCCTAGCTCGGTAGATACGCAGTATTTT
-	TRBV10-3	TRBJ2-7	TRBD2	CAISYGTISYEQYF	TGTGCCATCAGTTACGGGACTATCTCGTACGAGCAGTACTTC
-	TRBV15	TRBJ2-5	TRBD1	CATSRADRGKTQYF	TGTGCCACCAGCAGAGCGGACAGGGGAAAGACCCAGTACTTC
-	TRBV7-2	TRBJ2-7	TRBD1	CASSLGDRGPPEQYF	TGTGCCAGCAGCTTAGGGGACAGGGGCCCCCCCGAGCAGTACTTC
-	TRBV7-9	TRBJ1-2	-	CASSLPGLYGYTF	TGTGCCAGCAGCTTACCAGGCCTCTATGGCTACACCTTC
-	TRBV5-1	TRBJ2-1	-	CASSPAGHRYNEQFF	TGCGCCAGCAGCCCCGCGGGTCACAGGTACAATGAGCAGTTCTTC
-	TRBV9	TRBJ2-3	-	CASSVEGHGDTQYF	TGTGCCAGCAGCGTAGAGGGCCACGGTGATACGCAGTATTTT
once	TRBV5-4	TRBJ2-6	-	CASSLGGNSGANVLTF	TGTGCCAGCAGCTTGGGCGGCAACTCTGGGGCCAACGTCCTGACTTTC
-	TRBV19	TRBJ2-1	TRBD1	CASSPTGQGAYNEQFF	TGTGCCAGTAGTCCTACGGGACAGGGGGCTTACAATGAGCAGTTCTTC